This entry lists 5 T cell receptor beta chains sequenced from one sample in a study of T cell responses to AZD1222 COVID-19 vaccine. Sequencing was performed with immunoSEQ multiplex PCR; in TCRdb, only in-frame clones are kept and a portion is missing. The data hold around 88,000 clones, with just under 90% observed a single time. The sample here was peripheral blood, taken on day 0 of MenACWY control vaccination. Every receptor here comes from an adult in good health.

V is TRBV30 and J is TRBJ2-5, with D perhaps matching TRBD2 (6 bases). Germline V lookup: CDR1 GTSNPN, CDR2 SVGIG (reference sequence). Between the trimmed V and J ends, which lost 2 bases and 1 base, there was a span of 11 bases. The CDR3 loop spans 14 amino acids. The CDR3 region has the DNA TGTGCCTGGAGTCCGGGCGGGGTCCAAGAGACCCAGTACTTC. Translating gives CAWSPGGVQETQYF.

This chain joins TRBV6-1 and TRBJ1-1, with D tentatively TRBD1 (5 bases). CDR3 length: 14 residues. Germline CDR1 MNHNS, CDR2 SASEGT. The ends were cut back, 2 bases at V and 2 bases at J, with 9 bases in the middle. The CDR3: CASSEWGGNTEAFF. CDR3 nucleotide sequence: TGTGCCAGCAGTGAATGGGGGGGTAACACTGAAGCTTTCTTT.

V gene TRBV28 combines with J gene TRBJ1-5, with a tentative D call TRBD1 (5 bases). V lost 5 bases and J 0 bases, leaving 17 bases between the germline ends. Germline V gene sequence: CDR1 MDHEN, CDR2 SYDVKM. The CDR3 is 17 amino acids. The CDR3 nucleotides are TGTGCCAGCAGTACCGAACGTGACAGCTATAGCAATCAGCCCCAGCATTTT. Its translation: CASSTERDSYSNQPQHF.

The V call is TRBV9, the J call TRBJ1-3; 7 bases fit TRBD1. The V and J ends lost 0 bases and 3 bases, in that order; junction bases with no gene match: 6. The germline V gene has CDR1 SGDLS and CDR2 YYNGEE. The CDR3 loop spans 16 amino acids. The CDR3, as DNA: TGTGCCAGCAGCGTAGGGAACAGGGGTGGTGGAAACACCATATATTTT. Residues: CASSVGNRGGGNTIYF.

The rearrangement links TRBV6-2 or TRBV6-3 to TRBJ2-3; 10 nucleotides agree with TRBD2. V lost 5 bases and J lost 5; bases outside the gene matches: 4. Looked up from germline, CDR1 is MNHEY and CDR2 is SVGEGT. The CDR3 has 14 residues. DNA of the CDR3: TGTGCCAGCAGTAAACTAGCGGGGCGAGATACGCAGTATTTT. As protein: CASSKLAGRDTQYF.